This TCR beta chain was retrieved from a study of beta chain features in type 1 diabetes. Findings and limits, study-wide: Among type 1 diabetes patients, VDJ junctions had fewer insertions and more deletions. Moderately but significantly shorter TCRB CDR3s were found in Type 1 diabetes patients in all four CD4+ subsets. Comparison showed that naive, central memory and Treg TCRB repertoires appeared more similar among patients than among healthy donors.

This CDR3 comprises 17 residues. Trimming stripped 1 base from V and 5 bases from J, with 18 bases between. Germline V gives CDR1 LNHDA, CDR2 SQIVND (reference sequence). This clone turned up a few times. No antigen is known for it. Reverse transcription of all isolated RNA meant that expressed TCRB transcripts were sequenced. Sequencing was performed with immunoSEQ multiplex PCR; in TCRdb, only in-frame clones are kept and a portion is missing. This sample carries 200,000 to 300,000 clones, about 20% of them seen once, and the ten largest clones take 0.028%. This sequence joins TRBV19 and TRBJ1-5; D might be TRBD1 (6 bases). The TCR was taken from a woman in her thirties or forties with type 1 diabetes. The sample comprised naive CD4+ T cells from blood. CDR3 coding DNA: TGTGCCAGTAGTATAGGGATTTTAAACAGGGTCCATCAGCCCCAGCATTTT. It codes for CASSIGILNRVHQPQHF.